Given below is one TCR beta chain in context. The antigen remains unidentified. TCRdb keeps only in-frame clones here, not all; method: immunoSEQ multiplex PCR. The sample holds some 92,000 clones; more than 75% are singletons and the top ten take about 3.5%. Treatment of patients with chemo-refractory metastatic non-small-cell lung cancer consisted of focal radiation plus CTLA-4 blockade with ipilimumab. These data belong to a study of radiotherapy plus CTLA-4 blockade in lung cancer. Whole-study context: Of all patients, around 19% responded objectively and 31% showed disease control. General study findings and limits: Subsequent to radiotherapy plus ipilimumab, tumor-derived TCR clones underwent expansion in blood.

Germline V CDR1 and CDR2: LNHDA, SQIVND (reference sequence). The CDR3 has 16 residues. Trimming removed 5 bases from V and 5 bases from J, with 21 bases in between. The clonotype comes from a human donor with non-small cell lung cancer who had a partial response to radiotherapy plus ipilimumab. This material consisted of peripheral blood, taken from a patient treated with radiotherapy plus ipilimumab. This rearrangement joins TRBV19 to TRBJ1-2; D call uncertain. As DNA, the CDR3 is TGTGCCAGTAGTTCCCGAGGACTCGCTGCCCTATATGGCTACACCTTC. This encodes CASSSRGLAALYGYTF.